This T cell receptor beta chain was observed in a study of CD8 T cells in Susac syndrome. Reverse transcription of roughly 0.45 to 1 ug RNA was performed with random hexamers. TCRdb called the immunoSEQ multiplex PCR reads again in MiXCR, with one record for every CDR3 protein. The table lists 70,000 to 100,000 distinct CDR3 sequences, 85% to 95% of them singletons. With 4 bases clipped from V and 6 bases from J, the junction kept 1 base outside the gene matches. The V gene's germline CDR1 is SNHLY and CDR2 FYNNEI. The CDR3 runs 13 residues. The source is a human donor in good health. The sample was CD8+ T cells from PBMCs. V gene TRBV2 combines with J gene TRBJ2-2, with 8 bases lining up with TRBD1. The DNA of the CDR3 is TGTGCCAGCAGTGGGACAGGGCCCGGGGAGCTGTTTTTT. Its protein product is CASSGTGPGELFF.